Listed below are T cell receptor beta chains from one sample, sequenced in a study of shared clonotypes between healthy human individuals. Only in-frame clones appear in the TCRdb table, and some are missing; sequencing was by immunoSEQ multiplex PCR. The sample shows 90,000 to 120,000 clones, under 70% of them seen only once. The sequenced sample consisted of memory CD8+ T cells sorted from blood. These receptors were obtained from a woman younger than 45 in good health. The CDR3 runs from the conserved cysteine through the conserved F or W. The D gene is left open where the match is weak. For some rows the clone size is stated as once, few or many, or as a class when expanded; others skip it.

abundance	v_gene	d_gene	j_gene	CDR3aa	CDR3nt
medium-sized	TRBV9	-	TRBJ1-1	CASGASVEGEAFF	TGTGCCAGCGGGGCTTCGGTTGAGGGTGAAGCTTTCTTT
many	TRBV6-1	-	TRBJ2-5	CASSVYYRGGPSSETQYF	TGTGCCAGCAGTGTCTACTACAGGGGAGGACCTTCTTCGGAGACCCAGTACTTC
few	TRBV12-5	-	TRBJ2-7	CASGLDQSYEQYF	TGTGCTAGTGGTTTAGACCAATCCTACGAGCAGTACTTC
once	TRBV5-1	TRBD1	TRBJ1-2	CASRYRDSGNYGYTF	TGCGCCAGCAGATACCGGGACAGCGGGAACTATGGCTACACCTTC
-	TRBV6-5	-	TRBJ2-3	CASSYFGDTQYF	TGTGCCAGCAGTTACTTTGGAGATACGCAGTATTTT
-	TRBV27	-	TRBJ1-5	CASSPVMSQPQHF	TGTGCCAGCAGCCCTGTAATGAGTCAGCCCCAGCATTTT
-	TRBV7-8	-	TRBJ2-1	CASSLLPESNEQFF	TGCGCCAGCAGCTTATTACCAGAAAGCAATGAGCAGTTCTTC
-	TRBV28	-	TRBJ2-6	CAREEGKGGIWANVLTF	TGTGCCCGAGAGGAGGGTAAGGGGGGTATCTGGGCCAACGTCCTGACTTTC
-	TRBV7-3	TRBD1	TRBJ1-1	CASSDDRGPEAFF	TGTGCCAGCAGTGACGACAGGGGACCTGAAGCTTTCTTT
few	TRBV10-2	-	TRBJ1-5	CASSGAENQPQHF	TGCGCCAGCAGTGGGGCGGAGAATCAGCCCCAGCATTTT
-	TRBV5-4	-	TRBJ2-6	CASGGIRGLSGANVLTF	TGTGCCAGCGGCGGGATCAGGGGACTCTCCGGGGCCAACGTCCTGACTTTC
few	TRBV5-1	-	TRBJ2-3	CASSPGPSTDTQYF	TGCGCCAGCAGCCCTGGACCAAGCACAGATACGCAGTATTTT
-	TRBV6-5	-	TRBJ1-6	CASSRGSPLHF	TGTGCCAGCAGCAGGGGCTCACCCCTCCACTTT
once	TRBV6-4	TRBD1	TRBJ2-3	CASSQGDDFNTQYF	TGTGCCAGCAGCCAGGGGGACGATTTTAATACGCAGTATTTT
-	TRBV10-2	-	TRBJ2-7	CASSDSSYEQYF	TGCGCCAGCAGTGATTCTTCCTACGAGCAGTACTTC
-	TRBV4-1	-	TRBJ2-7	CASSQVWSRAVYF	TGCGCCAGCAGCCAAGTGTGGTCCCGGGCCGTATACTTC
-	TRBV6-4	TRBD1	TRBJ2-7	CASSEAGTGAHEQYF	TGTGCCAGCAGTGAAGCGGGGACAGGGGCCCACGAGCAGTACTTC
-	TRBV13	-	TRBJ2-5	CASSLLRETQYF	TGTGCCAGCAGCTTACTCCGAGAGACCCAGTACTTC
-	TRBV27	-	TRBJ2-4	CASSTTALAKNIQYF	TGTGCCAGCAGCACAACAGCACTAGCCAAAAACATTCAGTACTTC
few	TRBV30	-	TRBJ1-1	CAWTRPGEGTEAFF	TGTGCCTGGACCCGGCCAGGGGAGGGCACTGAAGCTTTCTTT
-	TRBV27	TRBD2	TRBJ2-7	CASSASGIYEQYF	TGTGCCAGCAGTGCTAGCGGTATCTACGAGCAGTACTTC
-	TRBV27	-	TRBJ1-2	CASSLTPGAGDYYGYTF	TGTGCCAGCAGTCTAACGCCCGGGGCAGGGGATTACTATGGCTACACCTTC
few	TRBV4-1	-	TRBJ1-5	CASSLSHGSNQPQHF	TGCGCCAGCAGCCTTTCTCACGGATCCAATCAGCCCCAGCATTTT
-	TRBV4-1	-	TRBJ2-7	CASSQASRSSYEQYF	TGCGCCAGCAGCCAAGCCTCTAGAAGCTCCTACGAGCAGTACTTC
-	TRBV28	TRBD1	TRBJ2-7	CASSSFVEGANYEQYF	TGTGCCAGCAGTTCTTTCGTTGAGGGGGCGAACTACGAGCAGTACTTC
-	TRBV9	-	TRBJ2-5	CASSVGGSAETQYF	TGTGCCAGCAGCGTAGGCGGGTCCGCAGAGACCCAGTACTTC
-	TRBV25-1	TRBD1	TRBJ2-3	CASSEKDPGQKITDTQYF	TGTGCCAGCAGTGAAAAAGATCCGGGACAGAAGATCACAGATACGCAGTATTTT
-	TRBV5-1	-	TRBJ2-5	CASSLLGRETQYF	TGCGCCAGCAGCTTGCTAGGGAGGGAGACCCAGTACTTC
-	TRBV5-1	TRBD2	TRBJ2-7	CASSLPLRGGVGDYEQYF	TGCGCCAGCAGCTTGCCCCTTCGGGGAGGGGTCGGTGACTACGAGCAGTACTTC
-	TRBV13	-	TRBJ2-1	CASSPPFGHSQDDEQFF	TGTGCCAGCAGCCCCCCCTTTGGGCACAGTCAGGACGATGAGCAGTTCTTC
-	TRBV6-6	-	TRBJ2-5	CAIKAEDRQETQYF	TGTGCCATCAAAGCCGAGGACCGCCAAGAGACCCAGTACTTC
many	TRBV29-1	-	TRBJ1-1	CSGLVGVEYTEAFF	TGCAGCGGCCTCGTTGGGGTGGAGTATACTGAAGCTTTCTTT